These 3 T cell receptor beta chains were sequenced from one sample in a study of shared clonotypes between healthy human individuals. Sequencing was performed with immunoSEQ multiplex PCR; in TCRdb, only in-frame clones are kept and a portion is missing. The sample holds hundreds of thousands of clones, 90% to 96% seen once. What was sequenced was naive CD4+ T cells sorted from blood. Subset meaning: CD45RA+ positively selected. The receptors were sampled from a woman aged 25-40 years in good health.

The rearrangement links TRBV18 to TRBJ2-6; 10 bases fit TRBD1. Germline V gene sequence: CDR1 KGHSH, CDR2 LQKENI. The CDR3 covers 18 residues. After removal of 3 bases from V and 3 bases from J, the junction contained 8 bases not matched to a gene. This CDR3 reads CASSPTGQGVGGANVLTF. The CDR3 coding sequence is TGTGCCAGCTCACCTACCGGACAGGGGGTTGGTGGGGCCAACGTCCTGACTTTC.

The V gene is TRBV2, the J gene TRBJ1-5; D is undetermined. Germline CDR1 is SNHLY and CDR2 is FYNNEI. V lost 3 bases to trimming and J lost 9 bases, with 15 bases between them. The CDR3 is 14 residues long. In nucleotides, the CDR3 is TGTGCCAGCAGTGAGTGGGCAGCCGGATTGCCCCAGCATTTT. It is translated as CASSEWAAGLPQHF.

The chain is built from TRBV18 and TRBJ2-1; D ambiguous. V shed 3 bases and J shed 1 base, with 13 bases lying between them. Germline V gives CDR1 KGHSH, CDR2 LQKENI. The CDR3 covers 16 residues. The CDR3 is CASSPLSPGSYNEQFF. The CDR3, as DNA: TGTGCCAGCTCACCCCTCAGCCCTGGATCCTACAATGAGCAGTTCTTC.